These T cell receptor beta chains were read from a single sample in a study of OX40 agonist ivuxolimab in advanced cancers. The assay was immunoSEQ multiplex PCR, and TCRdb's table has in-frame clones only and misses some. The sample consists of some 66,000 clones, roughly 80% of them appearing once. The sequencing here drew on CD4+ or CD8+ T cells sorted from blood, taken in a trial of the OX40 agonist ivuxolimab. All receptors derive from an adult with an advanced solid tumor such as melanoma, head and neck, liver or kidney cancer. The CDR3 runs from the conserved cysteine through the conserved F or W. Fields, in order: D gene, clone size, J gene, V gene, CDR3 protein, CDR3 DNA. A D gene is named only where the DNA matches it firmly. Clone size, where shown, is once, few, many, or a class for clones that have expanded.

TRBD2	NA	TRBJ2-5	TRBV11-2	CASSLVGTSGSETQYF	TGTGCCAGCAGCTTAGTAGGGACTAGCGGTTCGGAGACCCAGTACTTC
NA	NA	TRBJ2-1	TRBV5-4	CASSFPRGRENNEQFF	TGTGCCAGCAGCTTCCCTAGGGGGAGGGAAAACAATGAGCAGTTCTTC
NA	NA	TRBJ2-3	TRBV7-8	CASSPRQATSTDTQYF	TGTGCCAGCAGTCCTAGGCAGGCGACTAGCACAGATACGCAGTATTTT
TRBD2	NA	TRBJ2-5	TRBV28	CASSLGGAGGLGETQYF	TGTGCCAGCAGCCTAGGCGGAGCGGGAGGCCTAGGGGAGACCCAGTACTTC
TRBD1	few	TRBJ2-7	TRBV18	CASSGTGGSYEQYF	TGTGCCAGCTCTGGGACAGGGGGATCCTACGAGCAGTACTTC
NA	NA	TRBJ1-5	TRBV7-2	CASSLGGGYSNQPQHF	TGTGCCAGCAGCTTAGGGGGCGGTTATAGCAATCAGCCCCAGCATTTT
TRBD1	NA	TRBJ1-2	TRBV10-3	CAISDIQTQTGLQNYGYTF	TGTGCCATCAGCGACATACAAACGCAGACAGGGCTCCAAAACTATGGCTACACCTTC
NA	once	TRBJ2-1	TRBV19	CASSGTASYNEQFF	TGTGCCAGTTCCGGGACTGCATCCTACAATGAGCAGTTCTTC
TRBD2	once	TRBJ2-7	TRBV10-3	CATTGTSLGEQYF	TGTGCCACCACCGGGACTAGCCTCGGCGAGCAGTACTTC
NA	NA	TRBJ1-4	TRBV6-5	CASSYGQGKLFF	TGTGCCAGCAGTTACGGTCAGGGAAAACTGTTTTTT
TRBD2	NA	TRBJ2-3	TRBV5-1	CASSYFASGNTDTQYF	TGCGCCAGCAGCTATTTTGCTAGCGGGAACACAGATACGCAGTATTTT
NA	NA	TRBJ1-5	TRBV30	CAWQDNSNQPQHF	TGTGCCTGGCAGGACAATAGCAATCAGCCCCAGCATTTT
NA	NA	TRBJ2-5	TRBV5-1	CASSLMAGQETQYF	TGCGCCAGCAGCTTGATGGCAGGGCAAGAGACCCAGTACTTC
TRBD1	NA	TRBJ1-5	TRBV10-3	CAISDRGNQPQHF	TGTGCCATCAGTGACAGGGGGAATCAGCCCCAGCATTTT
NA	NA	TRBJ1-5	TRBV6-5	CASTLKQGAGQPQHF	TGTGCCAGCACCTTAAAACAGGGCGCGGGTCAGCCCCAGCATTTT
NA	few	TRBJ2-3	TRBV28	CASSLGSGKGTQYF	TGTGCCAGCAGTCTTGGCTCAGGGAAAGGTACGCAGTATTTT
NA	medium-sized	TRBJ1-5	TRBV6-1	CASSETAYSNQPQHF	TGTGCCAGCAGTGAAACAGCCTATAGCAATCAGCCCCAGCATTTT
TRBD2	NA	TRBJ2-1	TRBV4-1	CASSQDISGSGNEQFF	TGCGCCAGCAGCCAAGATATTAGCGGGAGTGGGAATGAGCAGTTCTTC
NA	NA	TRBJ2-2	TRBV9	CASSFRLSTGELFF	TGTGCCAGCAGCTTCAGACTTTCCACCGGGGAGCTGTTTTTT
NA	NA	TRBJ2-1	TRBV7-2	CASSLSQFSLYEQFF	TGTGCCAGCAGCTTATCTCAGTTCTCCCTCTATGAGCAGTTCTTC
TRBD2	few	TRBJ2-7	TRBV19	CASKVAGGGTYEQYF	TGTGCCAGTAAAGTAGCCGGCGGGGGAACCTACGAGCAGTACTTC
NA	NA	TRBJ2-5	TRBV5-5	CASSLWRQGIGETQYF	TGTGCCAGCAGCTTGTGGCGCCAGGGGATTGGGGAGACCCAGTACTTC
TRBD2	NA	TRBJ2-1	TRBV30	CAWSEASGYNEQFF	TGTGCCTGGAGTGAGGCTAGCGGCTACAATGAGCAGTTCTTC
NA	NA	TRBJ2-1	TRBV11-2	CASSLGGWGRNEQFF	TGTGCCAGCAGCTTAGGCGGTTGGGGTCGGAATGAGCAGTTCTTC
NA	NA	TRBJ1-1	TRBV19	CASSRVGNTEAFF	TGTGCCAGTAGTAGGGTTGGGAACACTGAAGCTTTCTTT
NA	few	TRBJ1-1	TRBV2	CASSEAGRVAFF	TGTGCCAGCAGTGAAGCGGGACGGGTGGCTTTCTTT
TRBD1	NA	TRBJ2-7	TRBV5-5	CASSLDRGFSYEQYF	TGTGCCAGCAGCTTGGACAGGGGATTCTCCTACGAGCAGTACTTC
TRBD1	NA	TRBJ1-2	TRBV5-1	CASSADRAYGYTF	TGCGCCAGCAGCGCGGACAGGGCCTATGGCTACACCTTC
TRBD2	NA	TRBJ2-1	TRBV19	CASSIAPQTSGRINNEQFF	TGTGCCAGTAGTATAGCCCCCCAGACTAGCGGGAGAATCAACAATGAGCAGTTCTTC